One sample yielded the 30 T cell receptor beta chains listed below, sequenced in a study of blood T cells in healthy people across ages. Together with a sample-barcoded 5' primer, a J-beta primer mix was included in a second PCR lasting about 6 to 12 cycles. TCRdb reprocessed the 5' RACE reads via MiXCR and lists one record per CDR3 protein. The sample shows some 1.4 million distinct CDR3 sequences, approximately 38% of them seen only once. Input material: blood. The source is a woman aged 18-30 years in good health.

The V call is TRBV9, the J call TRBJ1-2; no clear D. This CDR3 comprises 13 residues. Deletions cut 0 bases from V and 4 bases from J, with 7 bases between. Per the germline V gene, CDR1 is SGDLS and CDR2 is YYNGEE. The CDR3 DNA follows: TGTGCCAGCAGCGTAGGAGGCTTCTATGGCTACACCTTC. It codes for CASSVGGFYGYTF.

This clonotype was seen a few times. This chain connects TRBV7-9 to TRBJ1-1; D might be TRBD1 (5 bases). The ends were cut back, 5 bases at V and 6 bases at J, with 13 bases in the middle. Germline loops: CDR1 SEHNR, CDR2 FQNEAQ (reference sequence). CDR3 length: 13 amino acids. The CDR3 sequence: CASSPLGESEAFF. The CDR3 DNA reads as TGTGCCAGCAGCCCCCTGGGGGAATCTGAAGCTTTCTTT. Full variable domain (rest looked up from reference TRBV7-9 and TRBJ1-1): DTGVSQNPRHKITKRGQNVTFRCDPISEHNRLYWYRQTLGQGPEFLTYFQNEAQLEKSRLLSDRFSAERPKGSFSTLEIQRTEQGDSAMYLCASSPLGESEAFFGQGTRLTVV.

This clonotype occurred a few times. The chain combines TRBV6-2 or TRBV6-3 with TRBJ2-5; the match to TRBD1 covers 7 bases. CDR3 length: 16 residues. CDR1 is MNHEY and CDR2 is SVGEGT in the germline V gene. V lost 5 bases, J lost 4 bases, and 13 bases stayed unmatched. The CDR3 loop is CASSPGQAGVGETQYF. The CDR3 DNA is TGTGCCAGCAGTCCCGGACAGGCAGGGGTCGGAGAGACCCAGTACTTC.

The chain is built from TRBV7-8 and TRBJ2-1, with TRBD2 matching 11 bases. Germline-derived CDR1 and CDR2 are SGHVS and FQNEAQ. The CDR3 is 18 amino acids. Germline trimming cut 0 bases from V and 4 bases from J; bases unmatched to any gene: 8. The CDR3 here is CASSLAGSSGGQYNEQFF. CDR3 coding DNA: TGTGCCAGCAGCTTAGCTGGGTCTAGCGGGGGGCAATACAATGAGCAGTTCTTC.

The chain is built from TRBV14 and TRBJ2-3; unclear D gene. Deletions cut 2 bases from V and 0 bases from J, with 6 bases between. The CDR3 totals 14 residues. The germline V gene encodes CDR1 SGHDN and CDR2 FVKESK. This CDR3 is CASSQFISTDTQYF. The DNA for the CDR3 is TGTGCCAGCAGCCAATTCATCAGCACAGATACGCAGTATTTT.

This clonotype was seen at least ten times. J is TRBJ2-7 and V is TRBV20-1; TRBD1 agrees at 9 bases. V shed 5 bases and J 4 bases; nucleotides not matched to a gene: 6. CDR1 and CDR2 from the germline V gene are DFQATT and SNEGSKA (reference sequence). The CDR3 is 13 residues long. The CDR3, as DNA: TGCAGTGCTCCGGGACAGGGAGTTTACGAGCAGTACTTC. As protein: CSAPGQGVYEQYF.

The chain combines TRBV19 with TRBJ1-2; D is uncertain. V was trimmed by 3 bases and J by 8 bases, leaving 16 bases between them. This CDR3 spans 14 amino acids. Germline V gives CDR1 LNHDA, CDR2 SQIVND (reference sequence). CDR3 region: CASSMGSGSRGYTF. The CDR3 DNA sequence: TGTGCCAGTAGTATGGGGTCTGGTTCCAGAGGCTACACCTTC.

The chain employs TRBV20-1 and TRBJ2-1; TRBD2 is a possible D gene (5 bases). The DNA matches TRBJ2-7 better at its end, which makes the J call doubtful. The CDR3 runs 15 residues. Germline values: CDR1 DFQATT, CDR2 SNEGSKA (reference sequence). The chain's CDR3 is CSARKAVSSYNEQYF. The CDR3 DNA reads TGCAGTGCGCGAAAAGCGGTTAGCTCCTACAATGAGCAGTACTTC.

The gene calls are TRBV28 and TRBJ2-5; TRBD2 is a possible D gene (6 bases). The CDR3 sequence is 13 residues long. Looked up from germline, CDR1 is MDHEN and CDR2 is SYDVKM. The CDR3 reads CSIRGGYQETQYF. In DNA form, the CDR3 reads TGTTCGATACGTGGGGGGTACCAAGAGACCCAGTACTTC.

The V and J genes are TRBV11-2 and TRBJ2-3; 11 bases are shared with TRBD2. This CDR3 has 16 amino acids. Germline V gene sequence: CDR1 SGHAT, CDR2 FQNNGV. The V segment lost 4 bases and the J segment 2 bases; nucleotides outside the gene matches: 5. The CDR3 here is CASSSGTSGPTDTQYF. The CDR3 nucleotides are TGTGCCAGCAGCTCCGGGACTAGCGGACCCACAGATACGCAGTATTTT.

J is TRBJ2-5 and V is TRBV15; tentatively, D is TRBD1 (5 bases). The CDR3 length is 15 residues. Trimming removed 1 base from V and 11 bases from J, with 20 bases in between. Germline CDR1 and CDR2: LNHNV and YYDKDF (reference sequence). The CDR3 here is CATSRAGPMDNEQYF. CDR3 coding DNA: TGTGCCACCAGCAGAGCTGGGCCCATGGACAATGAGCAGTACTTC. Combining the CDR3 with reference TRBV15 and TRBJ2-5 gives the whole variable domain DAMVIQNPRYQVTQFGKPVTLSCSQTLNHNVMYWYQQKSSQAPKLLFHYYDKDFNNEADTPDNFQSRRPNTSFCFLDIRSPGLGDTAMYLCATSRAGPMDNEQYFGPGTRLLVL.

The chain combines TRBV20-1 with TRBJ2-1, with 8 bases aligning to TRBD1. This CDR3 contains 15 residues. Germline trimming cut 6 bases from V and 7 bases from J; bases unmatched to any gene: 14. Germline V gives CDR1 DFQATT, CDR2 SNEGSKA (reference sequence). The CDR3 DNA reads TGCAGTGCCCGATCACCAGGGGGCGATAGTAATGAGCAGTTCTTC. Protein product: CSARSPGGDSNEQFF.

This clonotype was detected a few times. This chain joins TRBV5-1 and TRBJ2-1; D not certain. Trimming shortened V by 1 base and J by 3 bases, and 11 bases separated the two germline ends. Looked up from germline, CDR1 is SGHRS and CDR2 is YFSETQ. CDR3 length: 15 amino acids. Here the CDR3 DNA reads TGCGCCAGCAGCTTGTTTCAGCCTGACTACAATGAGCAGTTCTTC. It translates to CASSLFQPDYNEQFF.

This clonotype showed up just a few times. The V and J genes are TRBV7-9 and TRBJ2-5; TRBD2 is a possible D gene (6 bases). The CDR3 extends over 15 amino acids. Trimming pared 1 base from V and 4 bases from J, leaving 13 bases between. Germline CDR1 SEHNR, CDR2 FQNEAQ (reference sequence). This CDR3 is CASSLVGGFGETQYF. For the CDR3, the DNA is TGTGCCAGCAGCTTAGTCGGGGGATTTGGAGAGACCCAGTACTTC. Full variable domain (outside the CDR3, taken from reference TRBV7-9 and TRBJ2-5): DTGVSQNPRHKITKRGQNVTFRCDPISEHNRLYWYRQTLGQGPEFLTYFQNEAQLEKSRLLSDRFSAERPKGSFSTLEIQRTEQGDSAMYLCASSLVGGFGETQYFGPGTRLLVL.

V and J are TRBV14 and TRBJ2-3; possible D gene TRBD1, 5 bases. Trimming removed 0 bases at V and 2 bases at J, with 12 bases between. This CDR3 is 16 amino acids long. Germline loops: CDR1 SGHDN, CDR2 FVKESK. CDR3 DNA sequence: TGTGCCAGCAGCCAAGAAAGGGGCTACTCCACAGATACGCAGTATTTT. Amino acid sequence: CASSQERGYSTDTQYF.

The CDR3 region is CASSQGLAGGLDTQYF. CDR3 DNA: TGTGCCAGCAGCCAGGGACTAGCGGGAGGGCTTGATACGCAGTATTTT. The chain is built from TRBV4-2 and TRBJ2-3; TRBD2 matches at 16 bases. The CDR3 is 16 amino acids. The junction had 3 bases not matched to a gene; V was cut back by 3 bases and J by 6 bases. Germline V gives CDR1 LGHNA, CDR2 YNFKEQ.

This clonotype was counted a few times. J is TRBJ2-7 and V is TRBV7-9, with D perhaps TRBD1 (6 bases). Per germline, CDR1 SEHNR and CDR2 FQNEAQ (reference sequence). CDR3 size: 15 residues. The V and J ends lost 2 bases and 0 bases respectively, with 11 bases between them. The CDR3, as DNA: TGTGCCAGCAGCTTATCGGGACACCCCTCCTACGAGCAGTACTTC. This encodes CASSLSGHPSYEQYF. The full variable domain, rest sourced from reference TRBV7-9 and TRBJ2-7, is DTGVSQNPRHKITKRGQNVTFRCDPISEHNRLYWYRQTLGQGPEFLTYFQNEAQLEKSRLLSDRFSAERPKGSFSTLEIQRTEQGDSAMYLCASSLSGHPSYEQYFGPGTRLTVT.

This chain connects TRBV9 to TRBJ2-5; D not resolved. The J call is doubtful: the DNA matches TRBJ2-7 better. The CDR3 is made up of 14 amino acids. Germline loops: CDR1 SGDLS, CDR2 YYNGEE. CDR3 nucleotides: TGTGCCAGCAGCCCCCGGCGCGAAGCTTACGAGCAGTACTTC. This encodes CASSPRREAYEQYF.

The V call is TRBV29-1, the J call TRBJ1-2; D is perhaps TRBD1 (5 bases). The CDR3 extends over 13 amino acids. V was trimmed by 7 bases and J by 2 bases, leaving 14 bases between them. Germline assignment: CDR1 SQVTM and CDR2 ANQGSEA. DNA for the CDR3: TGCAGCGGGGGGGATGAGAGCAACTATGGCTACACCTTC. It translates to CSGGDESNYGYTF.

This clonotype was seen repeatedly, ten times or more. This sequence joins TRBV3-1 and TRBJ2-7; no clear D gene. There are 12 residues in the CDR3. From germline, CDR1 is LGHDT and CDR2 YNNKEL (reference sequence). Trimming stripped 1 base from V and 4 bases from J, with 5 bases between. CDR3 DNA: TGTGCCAGCAGCCAAGTGACGTACGAGCAGTACTTC. This gives the protein CASSQVTYEQYF.

V is TRBV3-1 and J is TRBJ2-2; 8 bases match TRBD2. CDR3 length equals 14 residues. The trim removed 8 bases at V and 4 bases at J, leaving 6 bases unmatched. Per the germline V gene, CDR1 is LGHDT and CDR2 is YNNKEL (reference sequence). CDR3 region: CASAAGAGTGELFF. DNA of the CDR3: TGTGCCAGCGCAGCGGGAGCGGGCACCGGGGAGCTGTTTTTT. Supplemented by reference TRBV3-1 and TRBJ2-2, the full variable domain reads DTAVSQTPKYLVTQMGNDKSIKCEQNLGHDTMYWYKQDSKKFLKIMFSYNNKELIINETVPNRFSPKSPDKAHLNLHINSLELGDSAVYFCASAAGAGTGELFFGEGSRLTVL.

The chain couples TRBV10-3 to TRBJ1-2; a weak D match, TRBD1 (6 bases). Trimming shortened V by 6 bases and J by 7 bases, and 18 bases separated the two germline ends. The germline CDR1 and CDR2 sequences are ENHRY and SYGVKD. The CDR3 length is 14 residues. This chain's CDR3 is CAIRGDTQAVGYTF. The DNA for the CDR3 is TGTGCCATCAGGGGGGACACCCAGGCCGTTGGCTACACCTTC.

V usage is TRBV5-6 and J usage is TRBJ2-2; D is undetermined. Per the germline V gene, CDR1 is SGHDT and CDR2 is YYEEEE. The CDR3 consists of 17 residues. Trimming cost V 0 bases and J 0 bases, with 12 bases left between them. In nucleotides, the CDR3 is TGTGCCAGCAGCTTGGGACCCTGGGAATCGAACACCGGGGAGCTGTTTTTT. Its translation: CASSLGPWESNTGELFF.

This chain connects TRBV30 to TRBJ2-5; D might be TRBD1 (6 bases). The J call may be in error: the DNA end matches TRBJ2-7 better. In germline, CDR1 is GTSNPN, CDR2 SVGIG (reference sequence). This CDR3 has 13 residues. In nucleotides, the CDR3 is TGTGCCTGGAGTCCCCCGGACAGCTACGAGCAGTACTTC. It is translated as CAWSPPDSYEQYF.

The V call is TRBV7-9, the J call TRBJ2-3, with 7 bases identical to TRBD2. J gave up 0 bases and V 3 bases, and 9 bases lay outside the gene matches. The length of the CDR3 is 17 residues. Per the germline V gene, CDR1 is SEHNR and CDR2 is FQNEAQ (reference sequence). Written as DNA, the CDR3 is TGTGCCAGCAGCTTCCCGGGACTACCCTCTAGCACAGATACGCAGTATTTT. Amino acid sequence: CASSFPGLPSSTDTQYF.

This clonotype was observed a few times. The chain employs TRBV6-2 or TRBV6-3 and TRBJ2-1, with 10 bases aligning to TRBD2. Per germline, CDR1 MNHEY and CDR2 SVGEGT. The CDR3 runs 13 residues. Trimming took 7 bases from V and 7 from J; bases not matched to a gene: 4. The CDR3 sequence is CASIAGGRNEQFF. CDR3 DNA: TGTGCCAGCATAGCGGGGGGCCGGAATGAGCAGTTCTTC.

To note about this clonotype: One end of the junction varies from germline; a read error may be responsible. The chain links TRBV5-5 to TRBJ2-5; D remains unclear. The CDR3 contains 11 residues. Germline V CDR1 and CDR2: SGHKS, YYEKEE (reference sequence). CDR3 DNA: TGTGCCAGCAGACTACAAGGGACCCAGTACTTC. As protein: CASRLQGTQYF.

The CDR3 loop reads CASSLRAGGPREQYF. The CDR3 DNA follows: TGTGCCAGCAGCTTACGAGCGGGAGGTCCTCGCGAGCAGTACTTC. The genes are TRBV7-8 and TRBJ2-7; 9 bases align to TRBD2. After removal of 2 bases from V and 6 bases from J, the junction contained 8 bases not matched to a gene. CDR3 length equals 15 residues. Germline lookup yields CDR1 SGHVS and CDR2 FQNEAQ.

The CDR3: CASSGGTGATNEKLFF. The CDR3 bases are TGTGCCAGCAGTGGCGGGACAGGAGCAACTAATGAAAAACTGTTTTTT. The genes are TRBV2 and TRBJ1-4, with TRBD1 matching over 8 bases. With 4 bases clipped from V and 0 bases from J, the junction kept 4 bases outside the gene matches. There are 16 residues in the CDR3. Germline V gene data show CDR1 as SNHLY and CDR2 as FYNNEI.

This clonotype was observed a handful of times. The V gene is TRBV20-1, the J gene TRBJ1-2; no definite D call. CDR1 and CDR2 from the germline V gene are DFQATT and SNEGSKA (reference sequence). Trimming left V 4 bases short and J 7 bases short, with 16 bases between. The length of the CDR3 is 13 residues. The CDR3 reads CSATPSGAGGYTF. CDR3 nucleotides: TGCAGTGCTACCCCTTCAGGAGCAGGTGGCTACACCTTC.